Following are 24 T cell receptor beta chains from one sample sequenced in a study of T and B cells in COVID-19 patients. Each TRB amplification used roughly 220-550 ng of genomic DNA from blood. TRB rearrangements were amplified by multiplex PCR with BIOMED2 TRB-A/B primers. TCRdb used MiXCR to reprocess the multiplex PCR reads, holding one entry per CDR3 protein. The repertoire holds some 1,400 distinct CDR3 sequences, with 24% as singletons. Sequences were obtained from blood. Receptors were obtained from a human donor with active COVID-19.

CDR3 in DNA: TGTGCCAGCAGCTTACAAACGGGAGCCATATATGGCTACACCTTC. Its protein product is CASSLQTGAIYGYTF. The chain has TRBV6-5 and TRBJ1-2; D gene unclear. The ends were cut back, 6 bases at V and 5 bases at J, with 19 bases in the middle. CDR3 length: 15 residues. CDR1 is MNHEY, CDR2 SVGAGI, per germline.

V and J are TRBV5-5 and TRBJ2-7, with 13 bases that match TRBD2. Unmatched junction bases numbered 7, after V lost 4 bases and J lost 3 bases. The germline V gene has CDR1 SGHKS and CDR2 YYEKEE (reference sequence). This CDR3 spans 16 amino acids. The CDR3 region is CASSTRTSGGSYEQYF. The CDR3 DNA reads TGTGCCAGCAGCACCCGGACTAGCGGGGGTAGCTACGAGCAGTACTTC.

Remarks on this clonotype: Just one base apart from a much larger clone, this may be a read error. The chain carries TRBV7-9 and TRBJ2-1; 12 nucleotides match TRBD2. The CDR3 is 17 residues long. V gave up 2 bases and J gave up 6 bases; unmatched junction bases: 8. CDR1 is SEHNR, CDR2 FQNEAQ, per germline (reference sequence). The CDR3 spells CASSLSSGGARSNEQFF. DNA of the CDR3: TGTGCCAGCAGCTTATCTAGCGGGGGGGCAAGGAGCAATGAGCAGTTCTTC.

The CDR3: CASSLRGSYNSPLHF. The CDR3 region has the DNA TGTGCCAGCAGCTTACGGGGGAGCTATAATTCACCCCTCCACTTT. The chain carries TRBV7-6 and TRBJ1-6, with TRBD1 as a possible D gene (5 bases). Germline V CDR1 and CDR2: SGHVS, FNYEAQ. This CDR3 comprises 15 residues. V was trimmed by 2 bases and J by 3 bases, leaving 8 bases between them. The entire variable domain, with the rest obtained from reference TRBV7-6 and TRBJ1-6, is as follows: GAGVSQSPRYKVTKRGQDVALRCDPISGHVSLYWYRQALGQGPEFLTYFNYEAQQDKSGLPNDRFSAERPEGSISTLTIQRTEQRDSAMYRCASSLRGSYNSPLHFGNGTRLTVT.

This clonotype is medium-sized in the sample. The chain couples TRBV6-5 to TRBJ1-5; D unclear. The CDR3 loop spans 13 amino acids. The germline V and J ends were trimmed by 0 bases and 5 bases, with 5 bases remaining between them. Germline CDR1 MNHEY, CDR2 SVGAGI. The CDR3 region has the DNA TGTGCCAGCAGTTACTCGGCCGATCAGCCCCAGCATTTT. This sequence encodes CASSYSADQPQHF.

This clonotype occurred a few times. The chain joins TRBV18 to TRBJ1-3; 12 nucleotides align to TRBD1. CDR3 length: 21 amino acids. The germline V gene has CDR1 KGHSH and CDR2 LQKENI. V was clipped by 8 bases and J by 1 base; unmatched bases: 21. This CDR3 is CASHDMRRGTGGLASGNTIYF. The CDR3 DNA is TGTGCCAGCCACGATATGAGGAGGGGGACAGGGGGCCTTGCTTCTGGAAACACCATATATTTT. Full variable domain (missing parts from reference TRBV18 and TRBJ1-3): NAGVMQNPRHLVRRRGQEARLRCSPMKGHSHVYWYRQLPEEGLKFMVYLQKENIIDESGMPKERFSAEFPKEGPSILRIQQVVRGDSAAYFCASHDMRRGTGGLASGNTIYFGEGSWLTVV.

This clonotype is large within its sample. The chain's CDR3 is CASSMKILTHRMIPSGANVLTF. Here the CDR3 DNA reads TGTGCCAGTAGTATGAAAATTTTGACTCACAGGATGATACCCTCTGGGGCCAACGTCCTGACTTTC. The rearrangement links TRBV19 to TRBJ2-6; D is possibly TRBD1 (5 bases). Trimming took 3 bases from V and 0 from J, leaving 27 bases between them. The CDR3 is 22 amino acids. Germline V gene lookup returns CDR1 LNHDA and CDR2 SQIVND (reference sequence).

The chain couples TRBV5-6 to TRBJ2-1, with TRBD2 matching over 10 bases. The J call may be mistaken, given a closer DNA end match to TRBJ2-7. Germline V gives CDR1 SGHDT, CDR2 YYEEEE. The CDR3 consists of 14 residues. CDR3 bases: TGTGCCAGAAGCCGACTAGCGGGCGGCTACGAGCAGTACTTC. Its protein is CARSRLAGGYEQYF.

The chain couples TRBV6-5 to TRBJ2-6, with D tentatively TRBD1 or TRBD2 (5 bases each). V was cut by 1 base and J by 4 bases, with 5 bases left in between. This CDR3 has 14 amino acids. Germline CDR1 is MNHEY and CDR2 is SVGAGI. CDR3 residues: CASSYWGGANVLTF. The DNA for the CDR3 is TGTGCCAGCAGTTACTGGGGGGGGGCCAACGTCCTGACTTTC.

A few counts support this clonotype. The chain couples TRBV4-1 to TRBJ2-2; D possibly corresponds to TRBD1 (5 bases). CDR1 and CDR2 from the germline V gene are MGHRA and YSYEKL. This CDR3 has 18 residues. V shed 0 bases and J shed 0 bases, with 14 bases lying between them. CDR3: CASSQDNGMGPNTGELFF. Written as DNA, the CDR3 is TGCGCCAGCAGCCAAGATAACGGAATGGGGCCGAACACCGGGGAGCTGTTTTTT.

In its sample, this clonotype is medium-sized (0.01 to 0.1%). In nucleotides, the CDR3 is TGTGCCAGCAGTGCCGGGGGGGGGAGAGATACGCAGTATTTT. It yields the protein CASSAGGGRDTQYF. The V call is TRBV6-4, the J call TRBJ2-3, with TRBD2 matching 8 bases. Germline CDR1 is MRHNA and CDR2 is SNTAGT. The junction had 5 bases not matched to a gene; V was cut back by 4 bases and J by 5 bases. This CDR3 has 14 amino acids.

Concerning this clonotype itself: Just one base apart from a much larger clone, this may be a read error. The V call is TRBV5-6, the J call TRBJ1-1; no clear D. V shed 2 bases and J shed 1 base, with 15 bases lying between them. CDR3 size: 16 residues. Germline V lookup: CDR1 SGHDT, CDR2 YYEEEE. CDR3: CASSLYPRLGNTEAFF. Here the CDR3 DNA reads TGTGCCAGCAGCTTATACCCTCGGCTGGGGAACACTGAAGCTTTCTTT.

This clonotype is deemed medium-sized. CDR3 bases: TGTGCCAGCATAGAGGGGGGCCATGCTAACTATGGCTACACCTTC. Its protein product is CASIEGGHANYGYTF. J is TRBJ1-2 and V is TRBV6-1; a weak D match, TRBD1 (6 bases). The CDR3 loop spans 15 amino acids. V was shortened by 7 bases and J by 0 bases, with 15 bases between the two germline ends. Per germline, CDR1 MNHNS and CDR2 SASEGT.

Judged by abundance, this clonotype is large (0.1 to 1%). The J gene is TRBJ2-1, the V gene TRBV19; D is possibly TRBD2 (5 bases). CDR1 is LNHDA and CDR2 is SQIVND in the germline V gene (reference sequence). V was trimmed by 1 base and J by 7 bases, leaving 8 bases between them. There are 13 residues in the CDR3. CDR3 DNA: TGTGCCAGTAGTATAGGGGGAGATAATGAGCAGTTCTTC. Translated: CASSIGGDNEQFF.

The V gene is TRBV6-4, the J gene TRBJ2-3; the match to TRBD2 covers 10 bases. CDR3 size: 17 residues. J lost 1 base, V lost 7 bases, and 11 bases had no gene match. Per germline, CDR1 MRHNA and CDR2 SNTAGT. The CDR3 DNA sequence: TGTGCCAGCACTCAAAGCGGGGGGGGGGCCGGCACAGATACGCAGTATTTT. It yields the protein CASTQSGGGAGTDTQYF.

This clonotype ranks as medium-sized. This chain uses TRBV27 with TRBJ1-2; no clear D gene. The CDR3 consists of 16 residues. Germline lookup yields CDR1 MNHEY and CDR2 SMNVEV (reference sequence). The germline V and J ends were trimmed by 5 bases and 0 bases, with 16 bases remaining between them. The CDR3 sequence is CASSPRRSLANYGYTF. CDR3 DNA: TGTGCCAGCAGTCCCCGACGGAGCCTAGCTAACTATGGCTACACCTTC.

This rearrangement joins TRBV20-1 to TRBJ2-5, with no clear D. V lost 6 bases and J 2 bases, leaving 19 bases between the germline ends. CDR3 length: 15 amino acids. Germline V gene lookup returns CDR1 DFQATT and CDR2 SNEGSKA (reference sequence). This CDR3 is CSASPTRNSQETQYF. The CDR3 DNA follows: TGCAGTGCCTCCCCTACCCGGAACAGTCAAGAGACCCAGTACTTC.

In this sample, this clonotype is medium-sized. V usage is TRBV13 and J usage is TRBJ1-1; tentative D call: TRBD1 (6 bases). The V gene's germline CDR1 is PRHDT and CDR2 FYEKMQ (reference sequence). The CDR3 totals 15 residues. Trimming took off 1 base at V and 1 base at J, with 10 bases between the two ends. The CDR3 nucleotides are TGTGCCAGCAGCTTAGAGGGGGGGGGGAACACTGAAGCTTTCTTT. This translates into CASSLEGGGNTEAFF.

Within the sample, this clonotype is medium-sized (0.01 to 0.1%). The V and J genes are TRBV29-1 and TRBJ2-7, with no clear D. Germline V gene data show CDR1 as SQVTM and CDR2 as ANQGSEA. This CDR3 is 13 amino acids long. Trimming left V 2 bases short and J 5 bases short, with 13 bases between. The DNA for the CDR3 is TGCAGCGTTGAATTGGGGTTCAACGACGAGCAGTACTTC. This gives the protein CSVELGFNDEQYF.

By its share, this clonotype is large (0.1 to 1%). This chain uses TRBV11-1 with TRBJ2-1; a weak D match, TRBD2 (6 bases). V lost 5 bases to trimming and J lost 10 bases, with 12 bases between them. This CDR3 spans 12 amino acids. Germline-derived CDR1 and CDR2 are SGHAT and FQDESV (reference sequence). The CDR3 is CASSLGGWEQFF. CDR3 coding DNA: TGTGCCAGCAGCCTCGGAGGGTGGGAGCAGTTCTTC.

The chain combines TRBV13 with TRBJ2-5; 16 nucleotides match TRBD2. Germline V CDR1 and CDR2: PRHDT, FYEKMQ (reference sequence). The CDR3 has 17 amino acids. V was pared by 5 bases and J by 3 bases, with 6 bases of the junction left unmatched. The CDR3 reads CASSPGLAGGPEETQYF. DNA for the CDR3: TGTGCCAGCAGCCCGGGACTAGCGGGAGGGCCCGAAGAGACCCAGTACTTC.

The CDR3 region has the DNA TGTGCCAGCAGCCGAAAAGACACCTACTCTGGAAACACCATATATTTT. It is translated as CASSRKDTYSGNTIYF. This chain links TRBV7-9 with TRBJ1-3; D gene uncertain. V was trimmed by 5 bases and J by 0 bases, leaving 14 bases between them. Germline-derived CDR1 and CDR2 are SEHNR and FQNEAQ (reference sequence). The CDR3 contains 16 residues.

This clonotype is medium-sized (0.01 to 0.1%) by share. This rearrangement joins TRBV19 to TRBJ1-5; D call uncertain. With 7 bases removed from V and 2 bases from J, the gap between germline ends came to 12 bases. Germline V gives CDR1 LNHDA, CDR2 SQIVND (reference sequence). The CDR3 extends over 14 amino acids. For the CDR3, the DNA is TGTGCCAGTACCCTACTGGGTGGCAATCAGCCCCAGCATTTT. Amino acids: CASTLLGGNQPQHF.

This clonotype appeared a few times. The rearrangement joins TRBV20-1 to TRBJ2-1; TRBD2 might be the D (5 bases). V lost 7 bases and J lost 4, with 14 bases in between. Per the germline V gene, CDR1 is DFQATT and CDR2 is SNEGSKA (reference sequence). The CDR3 totals 13 residues. This CDR3 reads CSVDRTGYNEQFF. In DNA form, the CDR3 reads TGCAGTGTCGACCGGACTGGATACAATGAGCAGTTCTTC.